The 22 T cell receptor beta chains listed next were all sequenced from one sample in a study of PD-1 and CTLA-4 blockade in melanoma. Libraries were prepared by immunoSEQ multiplex PCR; TCRdb keeps only in-frame clonotypes and omits some of them. The sample has 15,000 to 20,000 clones; 70% are singletons. Sequenced material: CD8+ T cells from peripheral blood, taken from a patient given anti-PD-1 treatment. The origin of the receptors is a human donor with melanoma.

The V and J genes are TRBV27 and TRBJ1-1, with TRBD1 identical over 8 bases. Germline CDR1 and CDR2: MNHEY and SMNVEV (reference sequence). J was trimmed by 5 bases and V by 6 bases; bases with no gene match: 8. The CDR3 contains 14 residues. This chain's CDR3 is CASRPTGVVTEAFF. The CDR3 DNA follows: TGTGCCAGCAGACCGACAGGGGTAGTTACTGAAGCTTTCTTT.

The J gene is TRBJ1-1, the V gene TRBV12-3 or TRBV12-4; D unclear. V gave up 3 bases and J gave up 4 bases, with 9 bases separating them. This CDR3 comprises 13 residues. The DNA for the CDR3 is TGTGCCAGCAGTTTTTGGGGAGGCACTGAAGCTTTCTTT. Its protein product is CASSFWGGTEAFF.

The sample holds a few counts of this clone. This chain connects TRBV5-4 to TRBJ1-1, with D possibly TRBD1 on 6 matching bases. Trimming shortened V by 9 bases and J by 1 base, and 13 bases separated the two germline ends. The germline gives CDR1 SGHNT, CDR2 YYREEE (reference sequence). There are 13 residues in the CDR3. DNA of the CDR3: TGTGCCATCGTGGGGGCCGGGAACACTGAAGCTTTCTTT. Protein: CAIVGAGNTEAFF.

This clone was detected only a few times. The gene calls are TRBV28 and TRBJ2-5; perhaps TRBD1 as D (6 bases). CDR3 length: 15 residues. The germline gives CDR1 MDHEN, CDR2 SYDVKM. Trimming left V 5 bases short and J 1 base short, with 14 bases between. The CDR3 DNA sequence: TGTGCCAGCAGTAGCAGACAGGACTTCCAAGAGACCCAGTACTTC. It specifies CASSSRQDFQETQYF.

The chain is built from TRBV7-6 and TRBJ2-5; 8 nucleotides align to TRBD2. The trim removed 2 bases at V and 0 bases at J, leaving 8 bases unmatched. The length of the CDR3 is 17 residues. Germline lookup yields CDR1 SGHVS and CDR2 FNYEAQ. The CDR3 sequence is CASSLRLERGYQETQYF. The CDR3 DNA reads TGTGCCAGCAGCTTACGCTTGGAGCGGGGGTACCAAGAGACCCAGTACTTC.

The chain recombines TRBV29-1 with TRBJ2-1, with D tentatively TRBD1 (5 bases). Germline CDR1 SQVTM, CDR2 ANQGSEA. CDR3 length equals 14 residues. Between the trimmed V and J ends, which lost 3 bases and 0 bases, there was a span of 9 bases. The CDR3 loop reads CSVEGRGSYNEQFF. For the CDR3, the DNA is TGCAGCGTTGAGGGAAGGGGCTCCTACAATGAGCAGTTCTTC.

This clone was recorded a few times. This chain uses TRBV5-1 with TRBJ1-1; D gene ambiguous. This CDR3 spans 15 amino acids. The ends were cut back, 4 bases at V and 6 bases at J, with 19 bases in the middle. The germline V gene encodes CDR1 SGHRS and CDR2 YFSETQ. In DNA form, the CDR3 reads TGCGCCAGCAGCCCGGACCGGGCCGAAGGGCCTGAAGCTTTCTTT. Translated, it gives CASSPDRAEGPEAFF.

The rearrangement joins TRBV4-1 to TRBJ2-1; possibly TRBD1 for D (6 bases). This CDR3 is built from 14 residues. Trimming removed 1 base at V and 7 bases at J, with 11 bases between. In germline, CDR1 is MGHRA, CDR2 YSYEKL. CDR3 region: CASSQGPTGNEQFF. In DNA form, the CDR3 reads TGCGCCAGCAGCCAAGGACCCACAGGGAATGAGCAGTTCTTC.

This clone was counted a single time. The chain joins TRBV11-1 to TRBJ1-1, with D unresolved. The CDR3 length is 14 residues. The ends were cut back, 2 bases at V and 4 bases at J, with 11 bases in the middle. Looked up from germline, CDR1 is SGHAT and CDR2 is FQDESV (reference sequence). DNA for the CDR3: TGTGCCAGCAGCTTAAGTAAGTATGGCACTGAAGCTTTCTTT. It specifies CASSLSKYGTEAFF.

This clone has more than one count but fewer than ten. The V gene is TRBV4-2, the J gene TRBJ2-7; possibly TRBD1 for D (6 bases). The germline CDR1 and CDR2 sequences are LGHNA and YNFKEQ. The V gene lost 5 bases and the J gene lost 0 bases, with 26 bases spanning the gap. CDR3 length equals 19 residues. CDR3 in amino acids: CASSLFETLGHVNSYEQYF. The CDR3 DNA sequence: TGTGCCAGCAGCTTATTTGAGACCTTGGGACACGTAAACTCCTACGAGCAGTACTTC.

The rearrangement uses TRBV4-1 and TRBJ2-4; 12 nucleotides align to TRBD2. CDR1 MGHRA and CDR2 YSYEKL come from the germline V gene. V was pared by 0 bases and J by 1 base, with 1 base of the junction left unmatched. This CDR3 contains 17 residues. The CDR3 is CASSQETSGGAKNIQYF. As DNA, the CDR3 is TGCGCCAGCAGCCAAGAAACTAGCGGGGGGGCCAAAAACATTCAGTACTTC.

This clone was recorded only once. The gene calls are TRBV6-5 and TRBJ2-1; 7 nucleotides match TRBD2. Looked up from germline, CDR1 is MNHEY and CDR2 is SVGAGI. The CDR3 covers 15 residues. The ends lost 4 bases at V and 2 bases at J; junction bases unmatched: 5. The CDR3 bases are TGTGCCAGCAGTTTAGCGGGTGGGGCCTACAATGAGCAGTTCTTC. This codes for CASSLAGGAYNEQFF.

The CDR3 region is CASSYSGSRNEQFF. The CDR3 DNA is TGTGCCAGCAGTTACAGCGGGAGCCGCAATGAGCAGTTCTTC. The rearrangement links TRBV27 to TRBJ2-1; the match to TRBD2 covers 8 bases. The CDR3 has 14 amino acids. Germline CDR1 reads MNHEY; CDR2 reads SMNVEV (reference sequence). Trimming at V came to 4 bases and at J to 6 bases, leaving 5 bases not matched to a gene.

The V gene is TRBV6-5, the J gene TRBJ1-5, with TRBD1 matching over 9 bases. Trimming took 7 bases from V and 1 from J; bases not matched to a gene: 5. The CDR3 spans 15 residues. The germline CDR1 and CDR2 sequences are MNHEY and SVGAGI. CDR3 sequence reads: CASTPDRGSNQPQHF. CDR3 bases: TGTGCCAGCACCCCGGACAGGGGCAGCAATCAGCCCCAGCATTTT.

The rearrangement joins TRBV5-1 to TRBJ1-1, with D possibly being TRBD1 (5 bases). Per germline, CDR1 SGHRS and CDR2 YFSETQ. The CDR3 has 16 amino acids. The V gene lost 0 bases and the J gene lost 5 bases, with 17 bases spanning the gap. For the CDR3, the DNA is TGCGCCAGCAGCTTGGATTCAGGGCTAGGACGGACTGAAGCTTTCTTT. As protein: CASSLDSGLGRTEAFF.

The chain employs TRBV30 and TRBJ1-1; no firm D call. Trimming removed 2 bases at V and 0 bases at J, with 7 bases between. CDR1 is GTSNPN and CDR2 is SVGIG in the germline V gene (reference sequence). The CDR3 totals 13 residues. Here the CDR3 reads CAWSLPMNTEAFF. CDR3 DNA sequence: TGTGCCTGGAGTCTCCCGATGAACACTGAAGCTTTCTTT.

The chain carries TRBV20-1 and TRBJ2-1, with 10 bases fitting TRBD2. V shed 3 bases and J 2 bases; nucleotides not matched to a gene: 7. CDR1 DFQATT and CDR2 SNEGSKA come from the germline V gene (reference sequence). The CDR3 totals 16 residues. This CDR3 is CSASAGTSEPYNEQFF. The CDR3 nucleotides read TGCAGTGCTAGTGCTGGGACTAGCGAGCCCTACAATGAGCAGTTCTTC.

The table lists this clone with a few counts. Other DNA variants within this sample encode the same CDR3. This CDR3 is CASSQEVDSSYEQYF. The CDR3 bases are TGTGCCAGCAGCCAAGAGGTCGATAGCTCCTACGAGCAGTACTTC. The chain couples TRBV4-2 to TRBJ2-7; D is unresolved. V was shortened by 0 bases and J by 0 bases, with 9 bases between the two germline ends. This CDR3 spans 15 amino acids. Germline CDR1 is LGHNA and CDR2 is YNFKEQ.

The chain carries TRBV10-2 and TRBJ2-5; TRBD2 is a possible D gene (6 bases). There are 14 residues in the CDR3. The V end was cut by 8 bases, the J end by 5 bases, with 18 bases between. Germline values: CDR1 WSHSY, CDR2 SAAADI. CDR3 in amino acids: CASGTRRVLETQYF. The CDR3 DNA reads as TGCGCCAGCGGAACAAGGAGGGTGCTGGAGACCCAGTACTTC.

The chain couples TRBV7-6 to TRBJ1-1; unclear D gene. Germline CDR1 SGHVS, CDR2 FNYEAQ. This CDR3 spans 13 amino acids. The V end lost 1 base, the J end lost 7 bases, and 10 bases lay between the germline ends. CDR3 DNA: TGTGCCAGCAGCTTAGGGCCTCTAGATGAAGCTTTCTTT. It codes for CASSLGPLDEAFF.

The rearrangement joins TRBV7-6 to TRBJ1-4; D is perhaps TRBD1 (5 bases). V was trimmed by 5 bases and J by 2 bases, leaving 21 bases between them. The CDR3 extends over 18 amino acids. Germline CDR1 is SGHVS and CDR2 is FNYEAQ. The CDR3 reads CASSPDSGHSATNEKLFF. CDR3 in DNA: TGTGCCAGCAGCCCAGACTCGGGGCATTCCGCTACTAATGAAAAACTGTTTTTT.

J is TRBJ2-2 and V is TRBV25-1; D perhaps matches TRBD1 (6 bases). Germline V gives CDR1 MGHDK, CDR2 SYGVNS. The CDR3 extends over 17 amino acids. V lost 5 bases, J lost 3 bases, and 19 bases lay in between. The CDR3 loop reads CASSWTVPLRDTGELFF. CDR3 coding DNA: TGTGCCAGCAGTTGGACAGTCCCACTCCGTGACACCGGGGAGCTGTTTTTT.